A single sample gave rise to the 22 T cell receptor beta chains below, sequenced in a study of blood T cells in healthy people across ages. Through a sample-barcoded 5' primer and a J-beta primer mix, a second PCR was run for roughly 7 to 11 cycles. MiXCR was run by TCRdb on the 5' RACE reads, yielding one entry per CDR3 protein. This sample yields approximately 800,000 distinct CDR3 sequences, of which roughly 50% are seen a single time; roughly 40% belongs to the top ten. Sequenced sample: blood. All receptors derive from a man aged 80 or over in good health.

CDR3 region: CASSESNGYEQYF. The DNA of the CDR3 is TGCGCCAGCAGTGAGTCGAACGGGTACGAGCAGTACTTC. The chain carries TRBV10-1 and TRBJ2-7; D is uncertain. The CDR3 spans 13 residues. CDR1 is WNHNN and CDR2 is SYGVQD in the germline V gene (reference sequence). Trimming took off 0 bases at V and 4 bases at J, with 7 bases between the two ends.

The chain combines TRBV10-3 with TRBJ1-5; 7 bases are a match to TRBD1. Germline V CDR1 and CDR2: ENHRY, SYGVKD. V lost 7 bases, J lost 6 bases, and 9 bases stayed unmatched. The CDR3 spans 14 residues. The CDR3 sequence: CAIMEAGGGQPQHF. The DNA of the CDR3 is TGTGCCATCATGGAAGCAGGGGGAGGTCAGCCCCAGCATTTT.

The gene calls are TRBV20-1 and TRBJ2-3; 8 bases agree with TRBD2. Looked up from germline, CDR1 is DFQATT and CDR2 is SNEGSKA (reference sequence). V dropped 5 bases and J dropped 0; count of bases not matched to a gene: 13. The CDR3 extends over 17 amino acids. The CDR3: CSALRRGGTVSTDTQYF. In DNA, the CDR3 is TGCAGTGCTCTGAGACGGGGGGGGACGGTTAGCACAGATACGCAGTATTTT.

This clonotype has just one count. The rearrangement links TRBV28 to TRBJ2-3, with 8 nucleotides matching TRBD2. There are 18 residues in the CDR3. Unmatched junction bases numbered 13, after V lost 4 bases and J lost 1 base. CDR1 MDHEN and CDR2 SYDVKM come from the germline V gene. In DNA, the CDR3 is TGTGCCAGCAGTTCCCTACCCGGGGGAGCGGGAGGCACAGATACGCAGTATTTT. As protein: CASSSLPGGAGGTDTQYF.

The sample holds a few counts of this clonotype. V gene TRBV21-1 combines with J gene TRBJ2-5; TRBD1, as called in the table, went unchecked against the DNA. TRBV21-1 is tagged as a pseudogene. The CDR3 length is 14 residues. The CDR3 reads CASSKGGWGETQYF. DNA of the CDR3: TGTGCCAGCAGCAAAGGGGGGTGGGGAGAGACCCAGTACTTC.

This clonotype came up once. The rearrangement uses TRBV20-1 and TRBJ1-6, with D possibly matching TRBD1 (6 bases). V shed 4 bases and J shed 7 bases, with 11 bases lying between them. The CDR3 has 13 residues. Germline lookup yields CDR1 DFQATT and CDR2 SNEGSKA (reference sequence). CDR3 loop: CSATGALNSPLHF. The CDR3 DNA is TGCAGTGCTACAGGGGCCCTAAATTCACCCCTCCACTTT.

This clonotype was counted only a few times. V gene TRBV29-1 combines with J gene TRBJ2-7; TRBD1 might be the D (5 bases). This CDR3 comprises 11 residues. Germline CDR1 reads SQVTM; CDR2 reads ANQGSEA. The V end lost 6 bases, the J end lost 5 bases, and 11 bases lay between the germline ends. The DNA for the CDR3 is TGCAGCGTATCACAGGCGGACGAGCAGTACTTC. Encoded protein: CSVSQADEQYF.

This clonotype was seen only a few times. The chain combines TRBV11-2 with TRBJ2-5; D may be TRBD2 (6 bases). The CDR3 is 13 residues long. V was pared by 8 bases and J by 11 bases, with 21 bases between. Germline CDR1 reads SGHAT; CDR2 reads FQNNGV. The CDR3 DNA is TGTGCCAGCCTTGATTGGGGTTCTCGGGAGCAGTACTTC. The encoded protein is CASLDWGSREQYF.

The chain is built from TRBV2 and TRBJ2-7; 7 bases map to TRBD1. The CDR3 loop spans 14 amino acids. The J segment lost 7 bases and the V segment lost 7 bases, leaving 13 bases of the junction unmatched. Per germline, CDR1 SNHLY and CDR2 FYNNEI. The CDR3 here is CASKPDRDHNEQYF. In DNA, the CDR3 is TGTGCCAGCAAACCTGACAGGGACCACAATGAGCAGTACTTC. The variable domain in full, with the rest retrieved from reference TRBV2 and TRBJ2-7, is EPEVTQTPSHQVTQMGQEVILRCVPISNHLYFYWYRQILGQKVEFLVSFYNNEISEKSEIFDDQFSVERPDGSNFTLKIRSTKLEDSAMYFCASKPDRDHNEQYFGPGTRLTVT.

This clonotype came up a few times. The rearrangement uses TRBV7-2 and TRBJ2-3; 10 bases line up with TRBD2. Germline-derived CDR1 and CDR2 are SGHTA and FQGNSA. The CDR3 is made up of 18 amino acids. V shed 5 bases, J shed 4 bases, and the junction held 15 bases outside the gene matches. The CDR3 region is CASSPYGLAARPPDTQYF. The CDR3 nucleotides are TGTGCCAGCAGCCCCTATGGACTAGCGGCCCGACCGCCAGATACGCAGTATTTT.

This clonotype was seen just once. This sequence joins TRBV11-2 and TRBJ2-5; the D gene could be TRBD1 or TRBD2 (6 bases each). Matching the DNA end better, TRBJ2-1 makes the J call doubtful. This CDR3 spans 15 amino acids. Per the germline V gene, CDR1 is SGHAT and CDR2 is FQNNGV. CDR3 in DNA: TGTGCCAGCAGCTTAACGGGCCGGGGGCAAGAGACCCAGTTCTTC. Protein product: CASSLTGRGQETQFF.

This clonotype was seen ten or more times. This chain links TRBV12-3 or TRBV12-4 with TRBJ2-3; 13 positions agree with TRBD2. The CDR3 consists of 18 residues. V was clipped by 8 bases and J by 14 bases; unmatched bases: 25. This CDR3 is CASRSGTSGAGDHRYAYF. The CDR3 DNA sequence: TGTGCCAGCCGATCGGGGACTAGCGGGGCTGGGGACCACAGATACGCGTATTTT.

The chain's CDR3 is CSVLRSLGGYTF. The DNA for the CDR3 is TGCAGCGTCCTCCGTAGTTTAGGGGGCTACACCTTC. The V call is TRBV29-1, the J call TRBJ1-2, with D unresolved. Trimming stripped 6 bases from V and 8 bases from J, with 16 bases between. This CDR3 is 12 amino acids long. The germline V gene encodes CDR1 SQVTM and CDR2 ANQGSEA.

The chain carries TRBV7-9 and TRBJ2-1; 7 bases line up with TRBD2. V shed 6 bases and J 0 bases; nucleotides not matched to a gene: 8. The germline gives CDR1 SEHNR, CDR2 FQNEAQ (reference sequence). This CDR3 has 16 amino acids. For the CDR3, the DNA is TGTGCCAGCAGGGACTCCGGGGGGAGCTCCTACAATGAGCAGTTCTTC. Translated: CASRDSGGSSYNEQFF.

The chain combines TRBV7-9 with TRBJ1-2; 8 nucleotides agree with TRBD1. J was trimmed by 4 bases and V by 3 bases; bases with no gene match: 4. The CDR3 spans 14 residues. Germline-derived CDR1 and CDR2 are SEHNR and FQNEAQ (reference sequence). This CDR3 is CASSFSGGRYGYTF. CDR3 nucleotides: TGTGCCAGCAGCTTTTCAGGGGGCCGCTATGGCTACACCTTC.

The table lists this clonotype with a few counts. CDR3 bases: TGTGCCAGCAAAGGGGGGGGGAGTTCCCTTTCGGAGCAGTTCTTC. Translation: CASKGGGSSLSEQFF. The J gene is TRBJ2-1, the V gene TRBV6-5, with D possibly TRBD2 on 7 matching bases. Germline V gene data show CDR1 as MNHEY and CDR2 as SVGAGI. The CDR3 has 15 amino acids. Trimming took 7 bases from V and 10 from J, leaving 23 bases between them.

The table lists this clonotype with a few counts. V and J are TRBV12-3 or TRBV12-4 and TRBJ2-4, with 15 bases aligning to TRBD2. The CDR3 consists of 18 residues. V trimming: 3 bases; J trimming: 3 bases; junction bases outside the gene matches: 6. This CDR3 reads CASSFGLAGGPGKNIQYF. For the CDR3, the DNA is TGTGCCAGCAGTTTCGGACTAGCGGGAGGGCCGGGCAAAAACATTCAGTACTTC.

This chain links TRBV2 with TRBJ2-5, with D unresolved. TRBJ2-7 matches the DNA end more closely, so the J call is doubtful. CDR3 length: 15 residues. Per germline, CDR1 SNHLY and CDR2 FYNNEI. This CDR3 is CASNSPRGKAYEQYF. The DNA of the CDR3 is TGTGCCAGCAACTCCCCCCGCGGCAAAGCCTACGAGCAGTACTTC.

The chain carries TRBV25-1 and TRBJ2-5; 11 bases match TRBD1. The ends lost 3 bases at V and 11 bases at J; junction bases unmatched: 11. The CDR3 totals 15 residues. CDR1 and CDR2 (germline): MGHDK, SYGVNS. The CDR3 DNA is TGTGCCAGCAGTGAGCTGGACAGGGGGCTAGGAGAGCAGTACTTC. It codes for CASSELDRGLGEQYF.

This chain connects TRBV21-1 to TRBJ2-7. TRBV21-1 is a listed pseudogene. The CDR3 consists of 13 residues. Written as DNA, the CDR3 is TGTGCCAGCCCTGAGACGGTACCCTACGAGCAGTACTTC. Its protein product is CASPETVPYEQYF.

This clonotype was seen only once. The chain couples TRBV7-9 to TRBJ2-1, with TRBD2 matching 16 bases. The germline gives CDR1 SEHNR, CDR2 FQNEAQ (reference sequence). CDR3 size: 19 residues. The trim removed 3 bases at V and 0 bases at J, leaving 5 bases unmatched. CDR3: CASSLPGLAGGSSYNEQFF. CDR3 nucleotide sequence: TGTGCCAGCAGCTTGCCGGGACTAGCGGGAGGGAGCTCCTACAATGAGCAGTTCTTC.

This clonotype was picked up a small number of times. The chain employs TRBV20-1 and TRBJ2-7; TRBD2 matches at 10 bases. J gave up 0 bases and V 0 bases, and 8 bases lay outside the gene matches. Germline CDR1 reads DFQATT; CDR2 reads SNEGSKA (reference sequence). The CDR3 loop spans 17 amino acids. As DNA, the CDR3 is TGCAGTGCTAGAGATCGCACTAGCGGGGAGGTCTCCTACGAGCAGTACTTC. Amino acid sequence: CSARDRTSGEVSYEQYF.